The 6 T cell receptor beta chains below all came from one sample that was sequenced in a study of cytomegalovirus exposure and HLA in healthy donors. The primer mix had 60 Vbeta and 13 Jbeta primers. Sequencing was performed with immunoSEQ multiplex PCR; in TCRdb, only in-frame clones are kept and a portion is missing. Of approximately 90,000 clones in the sample, around 85% were seen once. The sequenced material came from PBMCs. The receptor set was obtained from a man in his forties in good health and CMV-seropositive.

This chain uses TRBV6-1 with TRBJ1-4; 7 nucleotides align to TRBD1. This CDR3 is 14 amino acids long. The trim removed 6 bases at V and 3 bases at J, leaving 4 bases unmatched. Germline CDR1 and CDR2: MNHNS and SASEGT. CDR3 region: CASRPGQSNEKLFF. The CDR3 DNA sequence: TGTGCCAGCAGGCCGGGACAGTCTAATGAAAAACTGTTTTTT.

The V gene is TRBV4-1, the J gene TRBJ2-1; D remains unclear. From germline, CDR1 is MGHRA and CDR2 YSYEKL. This CDR3 contains 12 residues. Deletions cut 1 base from V and 7 bases from J, with 5 bases between. The CDR3 coding sequence is TGCGCCAGCAGCCAAGTCAGGAATGAGCAGTTCTTC. Translation gives CASSQVRNEQFF.

This clone was detected once. This chain links TRBV28 with TRBJ2-1, with TRBD1 matching 9 bases. J gave up 4 bases and V 5 bases, and 9 bases lay outside the gene matches. CDR1 is MDHEN and CDR2 is SYDVKM in the germline V gene. There are 16 residues in the CDR3. The CDR3 protein is CASSVTGTGKYNEQFF. The CDR3 coding sequence is TGTGCCAGCAGTGTTACCGGGACAGGGAAGTACAATGAGCAGTTCTTC.

This clone was detected once. The gene calls are TRBV7-2 and TRBJ1-1; 7 bases map to TRBD1. The CDR3 consists of 13 residues. Trimming took 4 bases from V and 5 from J; bases not matched to a gene: 4. Looked up from germline, CDR1 is SGHTA and CDR2 is FQGNSA. CDR3 in DNA: TGTGCCAGCAGCTCACTGACAGGGACTGAAGCTTTCTTT. Translated, it gives CASSSLTGTEAFF. The whole variable domain, filled in from reference TRBV7-2 and TRBJ1-1, reads GAGVSQSPSNKVTEKGKDVELRCDPISGHTALYWYRQSLGQGLEFLIYFQGNSAPDKSGLPSDRFSAERTGGSVSTLTIQRTQQEDSAVYLCASSSLTGTEAFFGQGTRLTVV.

About this clone: This CDR3 fails to terminate in the conserved phenylalanine or tryptophan, so it likely reflects a read error. Because the CDR3's place on the DNA is in doubt, the DNA is left out and the CDR3 is given as listed by TCRdb. The V and J genes are TRBV20-1 and TRBJ2-7; TRBD2 is taken as the D call from the table, unchecked against the DNA. From its first to its last residue, the CDR3 has 8 amino acids. From germline, CDR1 is DFQATT and CDR2 SNEGSKA (reference sequence). The CDR3 sequence is CSAYWAGT.

This clone was seen once. This chain joins TRBV6-4 and TRBJ2-1, with D unclear. Germline CDR1 reads MRHNA; CDR2 reads SNTAGT. The CDR3 totals 14 residues. The V gene lost 6 bases and the J gene lost 9 bases, with 18 bases spanning the gap. CDR3 protein: CASRSVAGGGEQFF. The CDR3 DNA follows: TGTGCCAGCAGATCCGTAGCTGGCGGCGGTGAGCAGTTCTTC.